This passage covers 32 T cell receptor beta chains from one sample sequenced in a study of response to subunit inactivated influenza vaccine. TCRdb itself ran the RT-PCR reads through MiXCR, one entry per CDR3 protein. This sample has some 500,000 distinct CDR3 sequences, with roughly 25% found just once. The specimen comprised CD4+ T cells sorted from PBMCs, sampled about 5 days after vaccination. The receptors were sampled from a man aged 50 or older who received an inactivated influenza vaccine.

V is TRBV9 and J is TRBJ2-3, with TRBD2 matching 12 bases. V trimming: 4 bases; J trimming: 4 bases; junction bases outside the gene matches: 10. This CDR3 is 17 amino acids long. Germline V gives CDR1 SGDLS, CDR2 YYNGEE. The CDR3 DNA sequence: TGTGCCAGCAGCCCCTCCCCACTAGCGGGAGGATCAGATACGCAGTATTTT. Translating it yields CASSPSPLAGGSDTQYF.

V is TRBV11-2 and J is TRBJ1-4; D gene unclear. CDR1 is SGHAT, CDR2 FQNNGV, per germline. The CDR3 sequence is 15 residues long. V lost 3 bases and J lost 0, with 8 bases in between. The chain's CDR3 is CASSFNTATNEKLFF. In DNA, the CDR3 is TGTGCCAGCAGCTTTAACACGGCAACTAATGAAAAACTGTTTTTT.

V gene TRBV10-3 combines with J gene TRBJ2-5; D unclear. Germline CDR1 reads ENHRY; CDR2 reads SYGVKD. CDR3 length equals 12 residues. V was pared by 9 bases and J by 0 bases, with 8 bases between. This CDR3 reads CAISPDQETQYF. CDR3 nucleotides: TGTGCCATAAGTCCCGACCAAGAGACCCAGTACTTC.

In this sample, this clonotype turned up a few times. The chain joins TRBV27 to TRBJ1-6, with unresolved D. Between the trimmed V and J ends, which lost 1 base and 7 bases, there was a span of 8 bases. Germline CDR1 reads MNHEY; CDR2 reads SMNVEV (reference sequence). This CDR3 is 14 amino acids long. The CDR3 nucleotides are TGTGCCAGCAGTTTATACCAGGAGAATTCACCCCTCCACTTT. Its translation: CASSLYQENSPLHF.

The chain recombines TRBV12-5 with TRBJ2-3; D perhaps matches TRBD2 (6 bases). Per germline, CDR1 LGHNT and CDR2 FRNRAP. Trimming took off 0 bases at V and 0 bases at J, with 10 bases between the two ends. The CDR3 totals 16 residues. The CDR3 loop is CASGLVIRGSTDTQYF. Written as DNA, the CDR3 is TGTGCTAGTGGTTTGGTAATCCGGGGGAGCACAGATACGCAGTATTTT.

In this sample, this clonotype turned up a few times. The genes are TRBV20-1 and TRBJ1-1; D possibly corresponds to TRBD1 (5 bases). Trimming removed 4 bases from V and 1 base from J, with 7 bases in between. The germline gives CDR1 DFQATT, CDR2 SNEGSKA (reference sequence). CDR3 length: 12 residues. In DNA form, the CDR3 reads TGCAGTGCTAAGACAGCGAACACTGAAGCTTTCTTT. Encoded protein: CSAKTANTEAFF.

This clonotype was seen more than once but under ten times. The chain joins TRBV4-3 to TRBJ2-1, with TRBD2 identical over 11 bases. In germline, CDR1 is LGHNA, CDR2 YSLEER. The CDR3 contains 17 residues. V lost 3 bases and J lost 7; bases outside the gene matches: 11. The DNA for the CDR3 is TGCGCCAGCAGCCACACTAGCGGGAGAACGTCAAGAAATGAGCAGTTCTTC. Amino acid sequence: CASSHTSGRTSRNEQFF.

This clonotype has only a few counts. The rearrangement joins TRBV20-1 to TRBJ2-6, with 7 bases lining up with TRBD2. The CDR3 runs to 15 residues. Trimming took 5 bases from V and 0 from J; bases not matched to a gene: 4. Germline loops: CDR1 DFQATT, CDR2 SNEGSKA (reference sequence). CDR3 residues: CSAPPGGSGANVLTF. The DNA for the CDR3 is TGCAGTGCTCCACCGGGGGGCTCTGGGGCCAACGTCCTGACTTTC.

A note on this clonotype: A junction boundary mismatches the germline segment, possibly from a read error. This CDR3 reads CASRDNLRRNEQFF. In DNA form, the CDR3 reads TGTGCCAGCCGTGACAACCTCAGACGCAATGAGCAGTTCTTC. The chain carries TRBV2 and TRBJ2-1; the D is unclear. This CDR3 region has 14 residues. Germline V gene sequence: CDR1 SNHLY, CDR2 FYNNEI.

This clonotype was counted a few times. The chain joins TRBV10-3 to TRBJ2-1; D is unresolved. Germline assignment: CDR1 ENHRY and CDR2 SYGVKD. The CDR3 runs to 12 residues. The V end lost 3 bases, the J end lost 9 bases, and 9 bases lay between the germline ends. In DNA form, the CDR3 reads TGTGCCATCAGTGATTTGGGCAGTGAGCAGTTCTTC. Its protein product is CAISDLGSEQFF.

The chain has TRBV6-5 and TRBJ2-1, with 10 bases fitting TRBD2. Per germline, CDR1 MNHEY and CDR2 SVGAGI. CDR3 length: 16 amino acids. V shed 4 bases, J shed 7 bases, and the junction held 10 bases outside the gene matches. The CDR3 reads CASSSARLAGANEQFF. The CDR3 DNA reads TGTGCCAGCAGTTCCGCGAGACTAGCGGGTGCTAATGAGCAGTTCTTC.

This clonotype was seen more than once but under ten times. The chain is built from TRBV29-1 and TRBJ2-7; D perhaps matches TRBD1 (5 bases). V lost 4 bases, J lost 3 bases, and 7 bases lay in between. CDR3 length equals 11 residues. CDR1 and CDR2 from the germline V gene are SQVTM and ANQGSEA. CDR3: CSVAQGYEQYF. CDR3 coding DNA: TGCAGCGTTGCCCAGGGCTACGAGCAGTACTTC.

V gene TRBV6-5 combines with J gene TRBJ2-1, with 8 bases matching TRBD2. The CDR3 length is 18 residues. The trim removed 0 bases at V and 8 bases at J, leaving 15 bases unmatched. Germline V gene data show CDR1 as MNHEY and CDR2 as SVGAGI. In DNA, the CDR3 is TGTGCCAGCAGTTACTCGTCACGGCGCGGGCGGGGGGCTGATGAGCAGTTCTTC. This encodes CASSYSSRRGRGADEQFF.

About this clonotype: The conserved final phenylalanine or tryptophan is absent from the CDR3, which likely points to a read error. The CDR3 DNA sequence: TGTGCCACCAGCAGAGGAACGAACACCGGGGAGCTGTTTTCT. It is translated as CATSRGTNTGELFS. The V and J genes are TRBV15 and TRBJ2-2; D unclear. With 1 base removed from V and 0 bases from J, the gap between germline ends came to 3 bases. Per the germline V gene, CDR1 is LNHNV and CDR2 is YYDKDF (reference sequence). The CDR3 is 14 amino acids.

In this sample, this clonotype turned up once. The chain links TRBV20-1 to TRBJ2-1; no clear D. Trimming stripped 3 bases from V and 6 bases from J, with 12 bases between. Germline CDR1 DFQATT, CDR2 SNEGSKA (reference sequence). CDR3 size: 13 residues. This chain's CDR3 is CSASGSSRNEQFF. The CDR3 DNA reads as TGCAGTGCTAGTGGGTCTTCCCGCAATGAGCAGTTCTTC.

The V and J genes are TRBV3-1 and TRBJ2-2; 8 bases match TRBD2. With V trimmed by 3 bases and J by 6 bases, 6 bases remained unmatched. Germline CDR1 reads LGHDT; CDR2 reads YNNKEL (reference sequence). The CDR3 has 15 residues. In DNA form, the CDR3 reads TGTGCCAGCAGCCATTCCAGCGGGAGCCCCGGGGAGCTGTTTTTT. Amino acids: CASSHSSGSPGELFF.

This clonotype was counted only a few times. The genes are TRBV24-1 and TRBJ2-1; TRBD2 aligns across 8 bases. The V and J ends lost 2 bases and 3 bases, in that order; junction bases with no gene match: 5. This CDR3 has 16 amino acids. Germline V CDR1 and CDR2: KGHDR, SFDVKD. In nucleotides, the CDR3 is TGTGCCACCAGTGATTGGGGCCTAGCGGGCTACAATGAGCAGTTCTTC. Encoded protein: CATSDWGLAGYNEQFF.

This chain connects TRBV6-6 to TRBJ1-2; tentative D call: TRBD1 (6 bases). Germline V gene data show CDR1 as MNHNY and CDR2 as SVGAGI (reference sequence). The V and J ends lost 5 bases and 7 bases respectively, with 14 bases between them. The CDR3 has 13 residues. CDR3 loop: CASSPPGGAGYTF. In nucleotides, the CDR3 is TGTGCCAGCAGTCCCCCCGGGGGCGCTGGCTACACCTTC.

The chain combines TRBV24-1 with TRBJ2-5, with TRBD2 identical over 7 bases. Germline loops: CDR1 KGHDR, CDR2 SFDVKD. The CDR3 runs to 15 residues. Unmatched junction bases numbered 6, after V lost 4 bases and J lost 2 bases. The CDR3 region has the DNA TGTGCCACCAGTGACTCTCTAGCGGTACAAGAGACCCAGTACTTC. This codes for CATSDSLAVQETQYF.

The chain couples TRBV3-1 to TRBJ1-1, with D tentatively TRBD1 (6 bases). The CDR3 is made up of 15 amino acids. V was trimmed by 4 bases and J by 3 bases, leaving 15 bases between them. CDR1 is LGHDT and CDR2 is YNNKEL in the germline V gene (reference sequence). CDR3: CASSPLAGAYTEAFF. The CDR3 DNA sequence: TGTGCCAGCAGCCCCCTCGCAGGGGCGTACACTGAAGCTTTCTTT.

The chain is built from TRBV9 and TRBJ1-6; 7 nucleotides match TRBD1. The junction had 7 bases not matched to a gene; V was cut back by 3 bases and J by 10 bases. Germline values: CDR1 SGDLS, CDR2 YYNGEE. The CDR3 extends over 14 amino acids. DNA for the CDR3: TGTGCCAGCAGCGGGACGACAGGGCCCTCACCCCTCCACTTT. Protein: CASSGTTGPSPLHF.

This clonotype has just a few counts. This rearrangement joins TRBV10-3 to TRBJ2-2, with D maybe TRBD2 (6 bases). V was clipped by 10 bases and J by 0 bases, with 9 bases between them. There are 13 residues in the CDR3. Germline V gene data show CDR1 as ENHRY and CDR2 as SYGVKD. The CDR3 nucleotides are TGTGCCACCCGCGGGACGAACACCGGGGAGCTGTTTTTT. Translated: CATRGTNTGELFF.

This chain links TRBV20-1 with TRBJ2-7; 12 bases are shared with TRBD2. V gave up 5 bases and J gave up 6 bases; unmatched junction bases: 5. The CDR3 covers 13 residues. Germline V gene data show CDR1 as DFQATT and CDR2 as SNEGSKA (reference sequence). CDR3 amino acids: CSALSGLAGEQYF. The CDR3 DNA reads TGCAGTGCTCTTTCGGGACTAGCGGGCGAGCAGTACTTC.

This sequence joins TRBV10-3 and TRBJ2-2; D not certain. V shed 0 bases and J shed 6 bases, with 8 bases lying between them. The CDR3 runs to 14 residues. CDR1 and CDR2 (germline): ENHRY, SYGVKD. CDR3 sequence: CAISESMTPGELFF. The CDR3 DNA sequence: TGTGCCATCAGTGAGTCGATGACCCCCGGGGAGCTGTTTTTT.

This clonotype was recorded a few times. The chain is built from TRBV11-1 and TRBJ2-7, with D perhaps matching TRBD2 (7 bases). Trimming stripped 3 bases from V and 0 bases from J, with 30 bases between. The length of the CDR3 is 21 residues. Germline CDR1 SGHAT, CDR2 FQDESV (reference sequence). The chain's CDR3 is CASSFVSGARGKVLFSYEQYF. The CDR3 DNA reads as TGTGCCAGCAGCTTTGTAAGCGGGGCCAGGGGAAAAGTACTATTCTCCTACGAGCAGTACTTC.

This chain joins TRBV11-2 and TRBJ2-5; 9 bases align to TRBD2. The junction had 6 bases not matched to a gene; V was cut back by 4 bases and J by 3 bases. CDR1 and CDR2 (germline): SGHAT, FQNNGV. The CDR3 spans 15 residues. The CDR3 nucleotides read TGTGCCAGCAGCTCCGGTTCTAGCGGGGAAGAGACCCAGTACTTC. Its translation is CASSSGSSGEETQYF. The complete variable domain, with remaining parts taken from reference TRBV11-2 and TRBJ2-5, reads EAGVAQSPRYKIIEKRQSVAFWCNPISGHATLYWYQQILGQGPKLLIQFQNNGVVDDSQLPKDRFSAERLKGVDSTLKIQPAKLEDSAVYLCASSSGSSGEETQYFGPGTRLLVL.

This clonotype appeared many times. This chain links TRBV30 with TRBJ1-1; D is possibly TRBD1 (6 bases). This CDR3 region has 13 residues. Between the trimmed V and J ends, which lost 6 bases and 3 bases, there was a span of 14 bases. The V gene's germline CDR1 is GTSNPN and CDR2 SVGIG (reference sequence). CDR3 sequence (DNA): TGTGCCTGTACGACAGGTTTTTACACTGAAGCTTTCTTT. Translation gives CACTTGFYTEAFF.

This clonotype is a singleton in its sample. The rearrangement links TRBV4-3 to TRBJ1-2, with D perhaps TRBD1 (5 bases). Trimming left V 0 bases short and J 2 bases short, with 7 bases between. CDR1 is LGHNA and CDR2 is YSLEER in the germline V gene. CDR3 length: 14 residues. CDR3 nucleotides: TGCGCCAGCAGCCAAGATGCAGGGAACTATGGCTACACCTTC. This translates into CASSQDAGNYGYTF.

The chain recombines TRBV11-2 with TRBJ2-1; 10 bases match TRBD1. The junction had 12 bases not matched to a gene; V was cut back by 4 bases and J by 12 bases. The germline gives CDR1 SGHAT, CDR2 FQNNGV. The length of the CDR3 is 15 residues. Here the CDR3 reads CASSSTGGVSPLQFF. CDR3 bases: TGTGCCAGCAGCTCGACAGGGGGCGTTTCCCCCCTGCAGTTCTTC.

This clonotype was found a few times. This rearrangement joins TRBV12-3 or TRBV12-4 to TRBJ2-5; perhaps TRBD1 as D (5 bases). CDR3 length: 14 residues. V was pared by 5 bases and J by 0 bases, with 10 bases between. The CDR3 spells CASSPSGYQETQYF. The CDR3 nucleotides read TGTGCCAGCAGTCCGTCAGGGTACCAAGAGACCCAGTACTTC.

The chain is built from TRBV12-3 or TRBV12-4 and TRBJ2-7; perhaps D is TRBD1 or TRBD2 (5 bases each). The CDR3 covers 13 residues. Trimming removed 6 bases at V and 5 bases at J, with 14 bases between. The CDR3: CASSWGSVNEQYF. The CDR3 DNA follows: TGTGCCAGCAGCTGGGGGAGCGTAAACGAGCAGTACTTC.

The rearrangement links TRBV5-1 to TRBJ2-1, with TRBD2 as a possible D gene (5 bases). Germline lookup yields CDR1 SGHRS and CDR2 YFSETQ. V was shortened by 2 bases and J by 2 bases, with 11 bases between the two germline ends. The CDR3 length is 15 residues. For the CDR3, the DNA is TGCGCCAGCAGCTTAATAGAAGCGGCCTACAATGAGCAGTTCTTC. Protein sequence: CASSLIEAAYNEQFF. The entire variable domain, with the rest obtained from reference TRBV5-1 and TRBJ2-1, is as follows: KAGVTQTPRYLIKTRGQQVTLSCSPISGHRSVSWYQQTPGQGLQFLFEYFSETQRNKGNFPGRFSGRQFSNSRSEMNVSTLELGDSALYLCASSLIEAAYNEQFFGPGTRLTVL.